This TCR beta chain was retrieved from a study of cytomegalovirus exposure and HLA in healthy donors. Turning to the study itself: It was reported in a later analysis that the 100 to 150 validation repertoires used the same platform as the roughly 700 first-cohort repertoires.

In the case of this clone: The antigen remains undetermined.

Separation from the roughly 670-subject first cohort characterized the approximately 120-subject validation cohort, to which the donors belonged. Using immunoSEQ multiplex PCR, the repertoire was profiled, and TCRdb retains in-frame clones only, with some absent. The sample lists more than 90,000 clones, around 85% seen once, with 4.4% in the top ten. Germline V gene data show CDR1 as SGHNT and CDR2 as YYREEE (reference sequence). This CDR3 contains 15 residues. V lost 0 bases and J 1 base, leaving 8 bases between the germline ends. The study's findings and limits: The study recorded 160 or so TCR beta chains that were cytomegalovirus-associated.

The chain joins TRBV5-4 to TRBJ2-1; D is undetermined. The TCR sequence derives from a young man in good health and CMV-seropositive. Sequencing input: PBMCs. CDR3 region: CASSLDVSSYNEQFF. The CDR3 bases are TGTGCCAGCAGCTTGGATGTGTCATCCTACAATGAGCAGTTCTTC.